Listed below are T cell receptor beta chains from one sample, sequenced in a study of monozygotic twins with inflammatory bowel disease. From the 5' RACE reads, TCRdb lists one entry per CDR3 protein and no DNA. Its table lists 93,000 or so distinct CDR3 sequences. Source material: blood. The receptors here all came from a human donor with ulcerative colitis or Crohn's disease, or a healthy co-twin of an affected twin (not recorded which). CDR3s include the opening cysteine and the closing phenylalanine or tryptophan.

>TRBJ2-5|TRBV7-2
CASSSDRGRWETQYF
>TRBJ2-7|TRBV7-9
CASSGGGQAFYEQYF
>TRBJ1-5|TRBV15
CATSREGQPSNQPQHF
>TRBJ2-1|TRBV2
CASSRQQGLVGYNEQFF
>TRBJ2-3|TRBV12-3/TRBV12-4
CASSFGAKGETTDTQYF
>TRBJ2-7|TRBV7-8
CASSLDPRGGEQYF
>TRBJ2-1|TRBV29-1
CSVEGTTDSYNEQFF
>TRBJ2-1|TRBV11-2
CASSPGTSYNEQFF
>TRBJ1-1|TRBV29-1
CPPGRGGGTEAFF
>TRBJ2-1|TRBV12-3/TRBV12-4
CASSRLAPTEQFF
>TRBJ2-5|TRBV7-8
CASSFSGRGKRSQYF